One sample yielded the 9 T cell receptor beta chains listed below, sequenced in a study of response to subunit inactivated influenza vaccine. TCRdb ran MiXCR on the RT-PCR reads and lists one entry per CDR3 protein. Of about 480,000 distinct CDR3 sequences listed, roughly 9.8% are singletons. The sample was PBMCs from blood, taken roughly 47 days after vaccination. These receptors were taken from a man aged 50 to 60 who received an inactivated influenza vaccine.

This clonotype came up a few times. As DNA, the CDR3 is TGTGCCAGCGGTCGGCGGGACCAAGAGACCCAGTACTTC. This codes for CASGRRDQETQYF. The J gene is TRBJ2-5, the V gene TRBV7-2, with D perhaps TRBD2 (5 bases). In germline, CDR1 is SGHTA, CDR2 FQGNSA. This CDR3 has 13 residues. The germline V and J ends were trimmed by 8 bases and 0 bases, with 10 bases remaining between them.

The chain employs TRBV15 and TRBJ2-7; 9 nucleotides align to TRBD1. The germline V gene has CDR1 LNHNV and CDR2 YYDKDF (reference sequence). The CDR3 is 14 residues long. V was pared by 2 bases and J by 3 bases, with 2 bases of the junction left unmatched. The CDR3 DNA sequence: TGTGCCACCAGCAGAACAGGGGGCTTCTACGAGCAGTACTTC. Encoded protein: CATSRTGGFYEQYF.

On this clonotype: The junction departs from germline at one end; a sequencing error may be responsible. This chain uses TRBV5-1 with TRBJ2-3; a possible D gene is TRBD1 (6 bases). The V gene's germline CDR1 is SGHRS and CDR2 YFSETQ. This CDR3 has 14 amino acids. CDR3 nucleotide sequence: TGCACCAGCAAGAACAGGGTAGGGACAGATACGCAGTATTTT. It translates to CTSKNRVGTDTQYF.

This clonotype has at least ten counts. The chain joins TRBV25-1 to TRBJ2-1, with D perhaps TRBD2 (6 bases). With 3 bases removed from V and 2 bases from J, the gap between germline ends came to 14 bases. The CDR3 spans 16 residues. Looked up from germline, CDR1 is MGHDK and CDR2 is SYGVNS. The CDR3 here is CASSDTSGVPYNEQFF. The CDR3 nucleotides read TGTGCCAGCAGTGATACTTCGGGAGTCCCCTACAATGAGCAGTTCTTC.

The chain's CDR3 is CSARVLTLAEYNEQFF. CDR3 DNA sequence: TGCAGTGCTAGGGTGTTAACCCTAGCGGAGTACAATGAGCAGTTCTTC. The chain carries TRBV20-1 and TRBJ2-1; 7 nucleotides align to TRBD2. The CDR3 loop spans 16 amino acids. Germline CDR1 and CDR2: DFQATT and SNEGSKA (reference sequence). J lost 4 bases, V lost 3 bases, and 12 bases had no gene match.

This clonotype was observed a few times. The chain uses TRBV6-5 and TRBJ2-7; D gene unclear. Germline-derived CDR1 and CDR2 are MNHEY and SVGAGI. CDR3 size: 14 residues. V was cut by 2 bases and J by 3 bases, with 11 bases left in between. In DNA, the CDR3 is TGTGCCAGCAGTTACCGTCAGCTGGACTACGAGCAGTACTTC. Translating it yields CASSYRQLDYEQYF.

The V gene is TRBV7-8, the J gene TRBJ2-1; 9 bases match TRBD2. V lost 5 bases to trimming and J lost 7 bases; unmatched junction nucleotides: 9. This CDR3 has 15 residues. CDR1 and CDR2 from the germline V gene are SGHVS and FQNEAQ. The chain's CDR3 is CASSPRLAALNEQFF. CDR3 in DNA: TGTGCCAGCAGCCCCCGACTAGCGGCCCTAAATGAGCAGTTCTTC.

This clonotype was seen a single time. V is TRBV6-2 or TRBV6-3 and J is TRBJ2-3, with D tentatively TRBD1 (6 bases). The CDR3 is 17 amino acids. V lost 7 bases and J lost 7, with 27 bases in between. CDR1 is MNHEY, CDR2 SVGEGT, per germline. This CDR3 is CASTNYVPQGRVYTQYF. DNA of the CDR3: TGTGCCAGCACCAACTACGTGCCACAGGGCCGGGTTTATACGCAGTATTTT.

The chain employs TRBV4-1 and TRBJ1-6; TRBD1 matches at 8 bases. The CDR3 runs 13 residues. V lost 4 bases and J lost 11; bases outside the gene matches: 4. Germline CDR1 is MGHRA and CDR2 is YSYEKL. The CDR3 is CASSLGQGTPLHF. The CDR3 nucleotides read TGCGCCAGCAGCCTCGGACAGGGAACACCCCTCCACTTT.